The 13 T cell receptor beta chains presented below share a single source sample, sequenced in a study of vaccination and CD4 T cells after COVID-19. Treatment here: approximately 9-day PBMC culture with coronavirus spike peptide pools or control peptides (ViraFEST assay). No antigen has been identified for these receptors. Cultured CD4+ T cells had their DNA profiled by the Oncomine TCR Beta short-read assay. TCRdb passed the PCR reads through MiXCR, listing each CDR3 protein once. Here the sample spans about 3,600 distinct CDR3 sequences, more than 35% being singletons. Sequenced input: CD4+ T cells from blood, cultured in vitro. The receptors derive from a human donor who had recovered from COVID-19.

This chain uses TRBV27 with TRBJ2-2; 8 bases are a match to TRBD2. V was pared by 5 bases and J by 2 bases, with 10 bases of the junction left unmatched. Germline V gene lookup returns CDR1 MNHEY and CDR2 SMNVEV (reference sequence). The CDR3 is made up of 17 amino acids. DNA for the CDR3: TGTGCCAGCAGTCTCGTTCGGGGGGGTCAAAACACCGGGGAGCTGTTTTTT. Translation: CASSLVRGGQNTGELFF.

This clonotype was seen more than once but under ten times. The rearrangement joins TRBV11-3 to TRBJ2-5; 11 bases line up with TRBD2. Germline values: CDR1 SGHNT, CDR2 YENEEA. V was clipped by 3 bases and J by 11 bases; unmatched bases: 8. CDR3 length equals 14 residues. The CDR3 protein is CASSLTSGAALQYF. DNA for the CDR3: TGTGCCAGCAGCTTGACTAGCGGGGCCGCACTACAGTACTTC.

This rearrangement joins TRBV5-4 to TRBJ2-5; 8 bases agree with TRBD2. CDR3 length: 14 amino acids. V gave up 4 bases and J gave up 5 bases; unmatched junction bases: 7. CDR1 is SGHNT, CDR2 YYREEE, per germline (reference sequence). CDR3 sequence (DNA): TGTGCCAGCAGCCGGGGGGGAGGGGGTGAGACCCAGTACTTC. Its translation is CASSRGGGGETQYF.

A note on this clonotype: The junction does not match germline at one end; this may be a read error. The chain couples TRBV30 to TRBJ1-2; no reliable D call. CDR3 length: 14 residues. Germline values: CDR1 GTSNPN, CDR2 SVGIG (reference sequence). Written as DNA, the CDR3 is TGTGCCTGGAGTGTAACTAGGGCGGCGGGCGGCTACGCCTTC. Residues: CAWSVTRAAGGYAF.

The gene calls are TRBV7-3 and TRBJ2-5; D is unresolved. Trimming shortened V by 8 bases and J by 0 bases, and 10 bases separated the two germline ends. CDR1 and CDR2 (germline): SGHTA, FQGTGA. The length of the CDR3 is 13 residues. Written as DNA, the CDR3 is TGTGCCAGCTCGCGGCAGAACCAAGAGACCCAGTACTTC. This sequence encodes CASSRQNQETQYF.

This clonotype came up a few times. DNA of the CDR3: TGTGCCAGCAGCCAAGGCCCCGGGACAGGGTATAATTCACCCCTCCACTTT. Translating gives CASSQGPGTGYNSPLHF. V and J are TRBV7-9 and TRBJ1-6; 9 nucleotides align to TRBD1. The CDR3 has 17 residues. V shed 5 bases and J 4 bases; nucleotides not matched to a gene: 9. CDR1 and CDR2 from the germline V gene are SEHNR and FQNEAQ (reference sequence).

The rearrangement joins TRBV7-8 to TRBJ2-1, with TRBD2 as a possible D gene (5 bases). Trimming removed 4 bases from V and 0 bases from J, with 16 bases in between. The CDR3 is made up of 17 amino acids. CDR1 is SGHVS, CDR2 FQNEAQ, per germline. DNA of the CDR3: TGTGCCAGCAGCTCACGCCGGGATTTTAGCTCCTACAATGAGCAGTTCTTC. Amino acid sequence: CASSSRRDFSSYNEQFF.

The chain links TRBV18 to TRBJ2-3; D is uncertain. Germline assignment: CDR1 KGHSH and CDR2 LQKENI. V gave up 3 bases and J gave up 5 bases, with 9 bases separating them. CDR3 length equals 13 residues. CDR3 DNA: TGTGCCAGCTCACCCTTTAAGGGAGATACGCAGTATTTT. Its protein is CASSPFKGDTQYF.

The chain is built from TRBV6-1 and TRBJ1-1; TRBD1 might be the D (5 bases). Trimming removed 6 bases at V and 7 bases at J, with 15 bases between. The CDR3 is 13 amino acids. The germline CDR1 and CDR2 sequences are MNHNS and SASEGT. CDR3 nucleotides: TGTGCCAGCAGGCCAAATGAGGGGATTGAAGCTTTCTTT. This codes for CASRPNEGIEAFF.

This clonotype is judged medium-sized (0.01 to 0.1%). CDR3 sequence: CASSLTQLVTEAFF. The CDR3 DNA reads TGTGCCAGCAGCTTAACTCAGTTAGTCACTGAAGCTTTCTTT. J is TRBJ1-1 and V is TRBV7-8, with D unclear. Between the trimmed V and J ends, which lost 2 bases and 4 bases, there was a span of 11 bases. Germline V gives CDR1 SGHVS, CDR2 FQNEAQ. This CDR3 region has 14 residues.

This clonotype occurred a few times. The genes are TRBV18 and TRBJ2-5, with 10 positions matching TRBD2. With V trimmed by 1 base and J by 2 bases, 4 bases remained unmatched. This CDR3 spans 16 amino acids. CDR1 and CDR2 from the germline V gene are KGHSH and LQKENI. The CDR3 loop is CASSPLLAGVQETQYF. The CDR3 bases are TGTGCCAGCTCACCACTGCTAGCGGGGGTGCAAGAGACCCAGTACTTC. The full variable domain, its missing parts supplied by reference TRBV18 and TRBJ2-5, is NAGVMQNPRHLVRRRGQEARLRCSPMKGHSHVYWYRQLPEEGLKFMVYLQKENIIDESGMPKERFSAEFPKEGPSILRIQQVVRGDSAAYFCASSPLLAGVQETQYFGPGTRLLVL.

This clonotype was recorded a few times. The chain employs TRBV20-1 and TRBJ2-1; the D gene is possibly TRBD2 (6 bases). Germline CDR1 reads DFQATT; CDR2 reads SNEGSKA (reference sequence). The CDR3 totals 15 residues. The ends were cut back, 1 base at V and 2 bases at J, with 12 bases in the middle. CDR3 bases: TGCAGTGCTAGAGCCGGGAGTGCCCCCTACAATGAGCAGTTCTTC. Translation: CSARAGSAPYNEQFF.

The table lists this clonotype with a count of one. The J gene is TRBJ1-6, the V gene TRBV3-1, with no clear D. The germline CDR1 and CDR2 sequences are LGHDT and YNNKEL (reference sequence). Between the trimmed V and J ends, which lost 5 bases and 7 bases, there was a span of 9 bases. The CDR3 totals 13 residues. The CDR3 DNA sequence: TGTGCCAGCAGCAACCAGAGAAATTCACCCCTCCACTTT. Its translation: CASSNQRNSPLHF. The full variable domain, completed using reference TRBV3-1 and TRBJ1-6, is DTAVSQTPKYLVTQMGNDKSIKCEQNLGHDTMYWYKQDSKKFLKIMFSYNNKELIINETVPNRFSPKSPDKAHLNLHINSLELGDSAVYFCASSNQRNSPLHFGNGTRLTVT.